The 10 T cell receptor beta chains reported below all come from one sample, sequenced in a study of cytomegalovirus exposure and HLA in healthy donors. The PCR was carried out with 60 Vbeta primers and 13 Jbeta primers. Using immunoSEQ multiplex PCR, the repertoire was profiled, and TCRdb retains in-frame clones only, with some absent. This sample carries approximately 140,000 clones, around 78% of them seen once, and the ten largest clones take approximately 5.6%. Sequenced sample: PBMCs. The receptors shown here come from a middle-aged woman in good health and CMV-seropositive.

This clone was detected once. The V call is TRBV27, the J call TRBJ2-5; 7 bases agree with TRBD2. The J call may not be correct, given that the DNA end is closer to TRBJ2-7. Germline CDR1 and CDR2: MNHEY and SMNVEV (reference sequence). This CDR3 is built from 14 residues. The CDR3 sequence: CASRSREGFYEQYF. CDR3 bases: TGTGCCAGCCGGAGTAGGGAGGGATTTTACGAGCAGTACTTC.

This sequence joins TRBV4-2 and TRBJ2-7; 7 bases fit TRBD2. The length of the CDR3 is 15 residues. Looked up from germline, CDR1 is LGHNA and CDR2 is YNFKEQ. The J segment lost 2 bases and the V segment lost 2 bases, leaving 6 bases of the junction unmatched. In DNA, the CDR3 is TGTGCCAGCAGCCAAAGCGGGGCGGCGCCCTACGAGCAGTACTTC. The encoded protein is CASSQSGAAPYEQYF.

This chain connects TRBV27 to TRBJ2-2; D is ambiguous. The CDR3 spans 12 residues. V was trimmed by 8 bases and J by 6 bases, leaving 10 bases between them. Germline assignment: CDR1 MNHEY and CDR2 SMNVEV (reference sequence). CDR3 sequence reads: CASPDIPGELFF. CDR3 nucleotides: TGTGCCAGCCCAGACATCCCCGGGGAGCTGTTTTTT.

To note about this clone: At one boundary the junction diverges from the germline segment, which might be a read error. This CDR3 is CSSSFTQGRGYTF. The CDR3 bases are TGTTCCAGCAGCTTCACACAGGGGCGCGGCTACACCTTC. This chain uses TRBV7-9 with TRBJ1-2, with 7 bases that match TRBD1. Looked up from germline, CDR1 is SEHNR and CDR2 is FQNEAQ (reference sequence). The length of the CDR3 is 13 residues.

This clone was observed a single time. Other DNA sequences from this sample encode an identical CDR3 as well. The CDR3 spells CASSLLAAGGETQYF. The CDR3 DNA sequence: TGCGCCAGCAGCTTGCTAGCGGCTGGGGGAGAGACCCAGTACTTC. The chain recombines TRBV5-1 with TRBJ2-5, with 7 bases aligning to TRBD2. The CDR3 is 15 residues long. CDR1 and CDR2 (germline): SGHRS, YFSETQ. V trimming: 1 base; J trimming: 4 bases; junction bases outside the gene matches: 7.

The rearrangement joins TRBV18 to TRBJ2-5; D call uncertain. Germline V gene data show CDR1 as KGHSH and CDR2 as LQKENI. Between the trimmed V and J ends, which lost 1 base and 2 bases, there was a span of 11 bases. The CDR3 runs to 15 residues. The CDR3 bases are TGTGCCAGCTCACCACAGAACAGTCTACAAGAGACCCAGTACTTC. Its translation: CASSPQNSLQETQYF.

The chain couples TRBV7-9 to TRBJ2-5, with 12 bases matching TRBD2. The germline CDR1 and CDR2 sequences are SEHNR and FQNEAQ (reference sequence). The ends lost 5 bases at V and 5 bases at J; junction bases unmatched: 9. The CDR3 sequence is 16 residues long. The CDR3 DNA follows: TGTGCCAGCAGCGAGCTAGCGGGAGGGCTAGCCGAGACCCAGTACTTC. This sequence encodes CASSELAGGLAETQYF. Complete variable domain (other parts from reference TRBV7-9 and TRBJ2-5): DTGVSQNPRHKITKRGQNVTFRCDPISEHNRLYWYRQTLGQGPEFLTYFQNEAQLEKSRLLSDRFSAERPKGSFSTLEIQRTEQGDSAMYLCASSELAGGLAETQYFGPGTRLLVL.

The chain links TRBV4-1 to TRBJ1-5; the match to TRBD1 covers 11 bases. Germline V gives CDR1 MGHRA, CDR2 YSYEKL. Trimming removed 1 base from V and 9 bases from J; junction bases left unmatched: 5. The CDR3 spans 15 residues. In DNA form, the CDR3 reads TGCGCCAGCAGCCAAGTTGGGACAGGGGGTTGGCCCCAGCATTTT. Its translation is CASSQVGTGGWPQHF.

This chain uses TRBV20-1 with TRBJ2-3; D gene uncertain. CDR3 length: 11 amino acids. Germline values: CDR1 DFQATT, CDR2 SNEGSKA (reference sequence). V was clipped by 8 bases and J by 4 bases, with 10 bases between them. This chain's CDR3 is CSPLLSDTQYF. The CDR3, as DNA: TGCAGTCCCCTCCTATCAGATACGCAGTATTTT.

This clone is a singleton in its sample. V gene TRBV19 combines with J gene TRBJ1-2; 10 bases map to TRBD1. With V trimmed by 7 bases and J by 6 bases, 8 bases remained unmatched. Germline V CDR1 and CDR2: LNHDA, SQIVND (reference sequence). The CDR3 is made up of 14 amino acids. The CDR3 DNA is TGTGCCAGTACGAGGACAGGGGGGTTGGATGGCTACACCTTC. Translated: CASTRTGGLDGYTF. Full variable domain (remainder filled in from reference TRBV19 and TRBJ1-2): DGGITQSPKYLFRKEGQNVTLSCEQNLNHDAMYWYRQDPGQGLRLIYYSQIVNDFQKGDIAEGYSVSREKKESFPLTVTSAQKNPTAFYLCASTRTGGLDGYTFGSGTRLTVV.